The T cell receptor beta chain described here comes from a study of blood T cell repertoires in COVID-19. For the study at large: The analysed material was cDNA or gDNA that came from T cells, B-cell-depleted T cells, or PBMCs.

CDR1 is GTSNPN and CDR2 is SVGIG in the germline V gene (reference sequence). There are 13 residues in the CDR3. Trimming took 8 bases from V and 2 from J; bases not matched to a gene: 5. The table came from immunoSEQ multiplex PCR; TCRdb's copy has only in-frame clones and leaves some out. The sample lists some 220,000 clones, about 82% occurring once. The sequence was collected from an older woman with active or convalescent COVID-19. The rearrangement joins TRBV30 to TRBJ2-3, with 9 bases aligning to TRBD2. Sequencing was carried out using peripheral blood. CDR3 sequence (DNA): TGTGCCGTCGCTAGCGGGAACACAGATACGCAGTATTTT. Amino acid sequence: CAVASGNTDTQYF.